Each of the 18 T cell receptor beta chains below was sequenced from the same sample in a study of shared clonotypes between healthy human individuals. Libraries were prepared by immunoSEQ multiplex PCR; TCRdb keeps only in-frame clonotypes and omits some of them. This sample has 1,100,000 or so clones, with roughly 74% found just once. Material for sequencing was memory CD4+ T cells from PBMCs. As for subset: CD45RA-negative fraction. All receptors derive from a young man in good health. Some clones in this sample may be carry-over from other donors' samples.

This chain uses TRBV6-6 with TRBJ1-5, with unresolved D. The V end lost 3 bases, the J end lost 7 bases, and 10 bases lay between the germline ends. Germline V gene data show CDR1 as MNHNY and CDR2 as SVGAGI (reference sequence). The CDR3 has 13 residues. The CDR3 bases are TGTGCCAGCAGTTATCGGGGTTTACAGCCCCAGCATTTT. This codes for CASSYRGLQPQHF.

The chain uses TRBV19 and TRBJ2-7, with D perhaps TRBD2 (6 bases). There are 12 residues in the CDR3. Trimming removed 5 bases at V and 7 bases at J, with 12 bases between. The germline CDR1 and CDR2 sequences are LNHDA and SQIVND (reference sequence). CDR3 loop: CASSVRAGEQYF. The CDR3 nucleotides read TGTGCCAGTAGTGTGAGGGCGGGGGAGCAGTACTTC.

This sequence joins TRBV7-9 and TRBJ2-1; no reliable D call. The ends were cut back, 5 bases at V and 8 bases at J, with 10 bases in the middle. Germline assignment: CDR1 SEHNR and CDR2 FQNEAQ (reference sequence). The CDR3 contains 12 residues. CDR3 nucleotides: TGTGCCAGCAGCCTCACGTCGGATGAGCAGTTCTTC. Translated: CASSLTSDEQFF.

This chain links TRBV28 with TRBJ2-7; possibly TRBD1 for D (6 bases). Germline V CDR1 and CDR2: MDHEN, SYDVKM. Deletions cut 5 bases from V and 0 bases from J, with 14 bases between. The CDR3 is made up of 15 amino acids. CDR3 region: CASSPYRAASYEQYF. The DNA for the CDR3 is TGTGCCAGCAGTCCGTACAGGGCGGCCTCCTACGAGCAGTACTTC.

This rearrangement joins TRBV5-1 to TRBJ2-2; D is undetermined. The V and J ends lost 0 bases and 7 bases respectively, with 13 bases between them. The CDR3 has 15 amino acids. CDR1 SGHRS and CDR2 YFSETQ come from the germline V gene. Here the CDR3 DNA reads TGCGCCAGCAGCTTGGGACGGGCCCCAGGCGGGGAGCTGTTTTTT. It codes for CASSLGRAPGGELFF.

This chain connects TRBV29-1 to TRBJ1-4; D perhaps matches TRBD1 (6 bases). The V end lost 4 bases, the J end lost 8 bases, and 14 bases lay between the germline ends. The CDR3 loop spans 13 amino acids. Germline CDR1 SQVTM, CDR2 ANQGSEA. CDR3 sequence reads: CSVVSRGGEKLFF. The CDR3 bases are TGCAGCGTTGTAAGCAGGGGCGGAGAAAAACTGTTTTTT.

This chain uses TRBV5-4 with TRBJ1-1; D is uncertain. Trimming cost V 0 bases and J 4 bases, with 10 bases left between them. The CDR3 has 14 residues. CDR1 is SGHNT, CDR2 YYREEE, per germline (reference sequence). This CDR3 reads CASSLGQRPTEAFF. The DNA of the CDR3 is TGTGCCAGCAGCTTGGGGCAGAGACCCACTGAAGCTTTCTTT.

V is TRBV2 and J is TRBJ2-1; 7 bases match TRBD2. With 10 bases clipped from V and 2 bases from J, the junction kept 17 bases outside the gene matches. The CDR3 length is 17 residues. Germline CDR1 and CDR2: SNHLY and FYNNEI. The CDR3 here is CATAIGGSSNAYNEQFF. CDR3 coding DNA: TGTGCCACAGCAATAGGCGGGAGTAGTAACGCCTACAATGAGCAGTTCTTC.

V and J are TRBV5-1 and TRBJ2-3, with 10 bases identical to TRBD2. Trimming cost V 4 bases and J 4 bases; bases outside gene matches: 9. Germline V gene lookup returns CDR1 SGHRS and CDR2 YFSETQ. This CDR3 has 16 amino acids. DNA of the CDR3: TGCGCCAGCAGCCCCGGGGTAGCGGGAGGAGCAGATACGCAGTATTTT. Translating it yields CASSPGVAGGADTQYF.

The chain carries TRBV19 and TRBJ1-2; no definite D call. Looked up from germline, CDR1 is LNHDA and CDR2 is SQIVND (reference sequence). The V end was cut by 6 bases, the J end by 8 bases, with 16 bases between. The CDR3 totals 13 residues. CDR3 nucleotide sequence: TGTGCCAGTAGCGGCGGACGGATGCGGGGCTACACCTTC. It specifies CASSGGRMRGYTF.

The V call is TRBV9, the J call TRBJ2-1, with D uncertain. The CDR3 is made up of 14 amino acids. Trimming pared 0 bases from V and 5 bases from J, leaving 9 bases between. Germline V gene sequence: CDR1 SGDLS, CDR2 YYNGEE. DNA for the CDR3: TGTGCCAGCAGCGTAGTGGACCAGGACAATGAGCAGTTCTTC. This sequence encodes CASSVVDQDNEQFF.

The count of this clone is one. This chain connects TRBV18 to TRBJ2-7, with 10 bases lining up with TRBD2. The germline V gene encodes CDR1 KGHSH and CDR2 LQKENI. V dropped 3 bases and J dropped 7; count of bases not matched to a gene: 9. The CDR3 length is 15 residues. CDR3 sequence reads: CASSPIAGGGSEQYF. DNA of the CDR3: TGTGCCAGCTCACCTATAGCGGGAGGAGGTAGTGAGCAGTACTTC. The full variable domain, its missing parts supplied by reference TRBV18 and TRBJ2-7, is NAGVMQNPRHLVRRRGQEARLRCSPMKGHSHVYWYRQLPEEGLKFMVYLQKENIIDESGMPKERFSAEFPKEGPSILRIQQVVRGDSAAYFCASSPIAGGGSEQYFGPGTRLTVT.

This chain joins TRBV5-6 and TRBJ2-5; 9 bases are shared with TRBD1. The tail of the sequence fits TRBJ2-7 better, so the J call may be wrong. The CDR3 consists of 16 residues. Germline V gene sequence: CDR1 SGHDT, CDR2 YYEEEE. CDR3: CASSLVGTGYTYEQYF. CDR3 nucleotides: TGTGCCAGCAGCTTGGTTGGGACAGGGTATACCTACGAGCAGTACTTC.

There are a few counts of this clone. The CDR3 coding sequence is TGTGCCAGCAGCTTGGCAGGGGGGAGTCCAGATACGCAGTATTTT. As protein: CASSLAGGSPDTQYF. The V call is TRBV5-8, the J call TRBJ2-3; D perhaps matches TRBD1 (7 bases). The CDR3 has 15 amino acids. Germline-derived CDR1 and CDR2 are SGHTS and YDEGEE. The germline V and J ends were trimmed by 0 bases and 4 bases, with 12 bases remaining between them.

This clone turned up a few times. V is TRBV28 and J is TRBJ2-5; 8 bases are shared with TRBD2. Trimming took 6 bases from V and 5 from J; bases not matched to a gene: 26. Germline CDR1 is MDHEN and CDR2 is SYDVKM. The CDR3 covers 20 residues. CDR3 in DNA: TGTGCCAGCAGAGCCCGTATCGACACTTGGACCGGGACTAGTACCGAGACCCAGTACTTC. This translates into CASRARIDTWTGTSTETQYF.

This clone was seen once. The rearrangement links TRBV5-1 to TRBJ2-3; 7 bases are a match to TRBD2. V lost 1 base and J lost 1; bases outside the gene matches: 3. CDR1 is SGHRS, CDR2 YFSETQ, per germline. This CDR3 region has 15 residues. CDR3 DNA: TGCGCCAGCAGCTTGCCGGGAGGACGCACAGATACGCAGTATTTT. Translating gives CASSLPGGRTDTQYF. Variable domain in full (rest from reference TRBV5-1 and TRBJ2-3): KAGVTQTPRYLIKTRGQQVTLSCSPISGHRSVSWYQQTPGQGLQFLFEYFSETQRNKGNFPGRFSGRQFSNSRSEMNVSTLELGDSALYLCASSLPGGRTDTQYFGPGTRLTVL.

This rearrangement joins TRBV7-6 to TRBJ2-3, with 12 bases lining up with TRBD2. CDR1 and CDR2 (germline): SGHVS, FNYEAQ. This CDR3 is 17 amino acids long. V dropped 7 bases and J dropped 3; count of bases not matched to a gene: 11. The CDR3: CASTLLAGGMSTDTQYF. The CDR3 bases are TGTGCCAGCACCCTTCTAGCGGGAGGGATGAGTACAGATACGCAGTATTTT. Variable domain in full (rest from reference TRBV7-6 and TRBJ2-3): GAGVSQSPRYKVTKRGQDVALRCDPISGHVSLYWYRQALGQGPEFLTYFNYEAQQDKSGLPNDRFSAERPEGSISTLTIQRTEQRDSAMYRCASTLLAGGMSTDTQYFGPGTRLTVL.

The gene calls are TRBV6-1 and TRBJ1-5; D call uncertain. The CDR3 extends over 15 amino acids. Germline values: CDR1 MNHNS, CDR2 SASEGT. The V gene lost 0 bases and the J gene lost 7 bases, with 13 bases spanning the gap. CDR3 DNA sequence: TGTGCCAGCAGTGAAGCTAGGGCAGCTAGCCAGCCCCAGCATTTT. Protein: CASSEARAASQPQHF.